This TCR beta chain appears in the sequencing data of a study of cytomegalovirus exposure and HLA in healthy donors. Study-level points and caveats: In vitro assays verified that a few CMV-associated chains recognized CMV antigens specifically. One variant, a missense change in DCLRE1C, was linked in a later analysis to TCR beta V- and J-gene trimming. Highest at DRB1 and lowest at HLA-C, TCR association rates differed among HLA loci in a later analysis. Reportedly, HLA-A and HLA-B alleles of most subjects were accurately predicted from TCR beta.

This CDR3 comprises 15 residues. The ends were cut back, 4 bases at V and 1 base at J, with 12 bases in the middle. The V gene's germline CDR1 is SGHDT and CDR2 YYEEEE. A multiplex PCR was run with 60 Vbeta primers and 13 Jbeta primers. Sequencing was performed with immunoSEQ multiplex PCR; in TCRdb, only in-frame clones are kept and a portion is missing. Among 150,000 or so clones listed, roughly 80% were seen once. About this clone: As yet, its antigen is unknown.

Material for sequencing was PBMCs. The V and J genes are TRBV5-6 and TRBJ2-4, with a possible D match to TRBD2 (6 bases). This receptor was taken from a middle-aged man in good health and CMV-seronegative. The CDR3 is CASSPWTTAKNIQYF. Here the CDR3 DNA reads TGTGCCAGCAGCCCGTGGACTACGGCCAAAAACATTCAGTACTTC.